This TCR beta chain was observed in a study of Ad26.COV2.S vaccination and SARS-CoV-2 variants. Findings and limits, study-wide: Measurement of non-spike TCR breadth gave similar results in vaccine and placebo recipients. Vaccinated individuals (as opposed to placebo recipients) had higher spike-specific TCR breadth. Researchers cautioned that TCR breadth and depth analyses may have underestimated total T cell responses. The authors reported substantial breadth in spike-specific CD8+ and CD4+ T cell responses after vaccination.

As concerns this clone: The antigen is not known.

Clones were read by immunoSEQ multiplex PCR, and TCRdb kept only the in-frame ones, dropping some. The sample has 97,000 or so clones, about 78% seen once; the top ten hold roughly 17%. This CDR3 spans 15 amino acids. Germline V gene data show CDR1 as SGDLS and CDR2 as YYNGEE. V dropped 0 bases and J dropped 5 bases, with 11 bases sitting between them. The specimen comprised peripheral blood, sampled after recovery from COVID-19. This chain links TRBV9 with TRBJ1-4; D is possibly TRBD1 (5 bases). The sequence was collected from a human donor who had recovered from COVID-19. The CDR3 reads CASSVAGNGNEKLFF. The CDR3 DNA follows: TGTGCCAGCAGCGTAGCAGGGAACGGGAATGAAAAACTGTTTTTT.